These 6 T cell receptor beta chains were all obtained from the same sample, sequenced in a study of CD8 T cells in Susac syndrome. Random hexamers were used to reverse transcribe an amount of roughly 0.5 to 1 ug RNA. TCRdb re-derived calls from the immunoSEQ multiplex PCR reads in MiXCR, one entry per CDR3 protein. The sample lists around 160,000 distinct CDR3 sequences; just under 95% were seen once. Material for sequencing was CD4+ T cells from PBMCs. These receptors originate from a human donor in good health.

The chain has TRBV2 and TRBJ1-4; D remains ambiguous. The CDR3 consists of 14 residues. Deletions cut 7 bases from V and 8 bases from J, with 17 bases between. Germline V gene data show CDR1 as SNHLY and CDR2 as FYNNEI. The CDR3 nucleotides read TGTGCCAGCATAACGGACGGCGCGGGGGAAAAACTGTTTTTT. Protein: CASITDGAGEKLFF.

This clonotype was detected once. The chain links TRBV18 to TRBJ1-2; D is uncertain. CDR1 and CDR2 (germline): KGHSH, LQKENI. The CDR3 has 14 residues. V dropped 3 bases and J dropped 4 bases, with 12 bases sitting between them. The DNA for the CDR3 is TGTGCCAGCTCACCCTCGGCCGAGATCTATGGCTACACCTTC. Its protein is CASSPSAEIYGYTF.

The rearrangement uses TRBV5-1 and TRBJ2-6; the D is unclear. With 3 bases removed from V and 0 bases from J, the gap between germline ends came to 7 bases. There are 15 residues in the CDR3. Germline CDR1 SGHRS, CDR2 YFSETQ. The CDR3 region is CASSSRTSGANVLTF. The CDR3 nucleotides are TGCGCCAGCAGCTCAAGAACCTCTGGGGCCAACGTCCTGACTTTC.

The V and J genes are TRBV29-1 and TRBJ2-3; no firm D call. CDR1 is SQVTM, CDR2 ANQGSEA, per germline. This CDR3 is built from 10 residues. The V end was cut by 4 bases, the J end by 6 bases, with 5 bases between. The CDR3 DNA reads TGCAGCGTTGGGTGGGATACGCAGTATTTT. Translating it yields CSVGWDTQYF.

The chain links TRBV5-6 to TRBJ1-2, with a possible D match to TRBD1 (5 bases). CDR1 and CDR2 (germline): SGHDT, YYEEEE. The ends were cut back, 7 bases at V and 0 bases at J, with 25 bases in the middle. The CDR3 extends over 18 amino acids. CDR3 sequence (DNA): TGTGCCAGCCGTTTTACCCCCGGGACGTTCCCTTCTAACTATGGCTACACCTTC. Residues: CASRFTPGTFPSNYGYTF.

The CDR3 bases are TGTGCCAGCAGCTCCTCCTCACTAGCGGGGGCTTACGAGCAGTACTTC. Translated: CASSSSSLAGAYEQYF. This sequence joins TRBV7-2 and TRBJ2-7; 11 bases line up with TRBD2. The CDR3 runs to 16 residues. The V segment lost 4 bases and the J segment 4 bases; nucleotides outside the gene matches: 9. Germline-derived CDR1 and CDR2 are SGHTA and FQGNSA.